This TCR beta chain was sequenced in a study of CD8+CD57+ T cells in acquired aplastic anemia. Profiles of TCR beta VDJ and CDR3 were generated from a genomic DNA template. TCRdb reprocessed the reads via MiXCR and lists one record per CDR3 protein. The data hold hundreds of thousands of distinct CDR3 sequences, with about a third observed a single time. Comments on this clonotype: Its antigen is unknown.

CD8+CD57+ cell expansion, shown by flow cytometry, had occurred in the patients selected for sequencing. Whole-study results and caveats: Common to patients and controls were twenty-nine CD8+ CDR3 sequences.

The sequencing sample was made of sorted CD4+, CD8+, or CD8+CD57+ T cells (not recorded which) from PBMCs. The sequence came from a human donor with aplastic anemia.

CDR3 residues: CASSPPVGGQLFF. DNA for the CDR3: TGTGCCAGCAGCCCGCCGGTAGGGGGCCAACTGTTTTTT. This rearrangement joins TRBV25-1 to TRBJ1-4; 7 bases line up with TRBD1. The CDR3 totals 13 residues. The junction had 10 bases not matched to a gene; V was cut back by 6 bases and J by 12 bases. Germline values: CDR1 MGHDK, CDR2 SYGVNS.